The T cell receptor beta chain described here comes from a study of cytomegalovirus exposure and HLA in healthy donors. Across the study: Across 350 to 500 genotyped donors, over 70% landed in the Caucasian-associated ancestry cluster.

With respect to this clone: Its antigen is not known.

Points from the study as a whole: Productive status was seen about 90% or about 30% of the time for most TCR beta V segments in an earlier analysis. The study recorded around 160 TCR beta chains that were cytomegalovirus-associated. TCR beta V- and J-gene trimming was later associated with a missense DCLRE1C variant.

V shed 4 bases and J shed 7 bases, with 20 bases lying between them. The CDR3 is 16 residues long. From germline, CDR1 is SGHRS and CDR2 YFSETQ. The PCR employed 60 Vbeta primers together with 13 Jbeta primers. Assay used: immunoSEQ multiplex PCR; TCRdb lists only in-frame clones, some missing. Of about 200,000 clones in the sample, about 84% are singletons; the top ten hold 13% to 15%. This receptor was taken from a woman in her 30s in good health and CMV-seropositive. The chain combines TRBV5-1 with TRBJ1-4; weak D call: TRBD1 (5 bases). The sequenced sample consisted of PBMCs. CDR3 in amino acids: CASSGGTPRQGEKLFF. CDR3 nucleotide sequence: TGCGCCAGCAGCGGGGGGACTCCCCGGCAGGGTGAAAAACTGTTTTTT.